Below, one TCR beta chain is given with its context. The antigen is undetermined. This specimen comes from a study of beta chain features in type 1 diabetes. General study findings and limits: Sampled from patients, naive, central memory and Treg TCRB repertoires appeared more similar than those sampled from healthy donors.

Expressed TCRB transcripts were sequenced, since all the RNA that had been isolated was reverse transcribed. Libraries were prepared by immunoSEQ multiplex PCR; TCRdb keeps only in-frame clonotypes and omits some of them. The sample includes hundreds of thousands of clones, about a sixth seen only once; the top ten take around 0.1%. The sequencing input was naive CD4+ T cells from blood. The sequence was collected from a man aged 18 to 30 in good health.

The CDR3 DNA follows: TGTGCCAGCAGTTTAGGGCAGGGGGAAAAGACCCAGTACTTC. Its protein is CASSLGQGEKTQYF. This chain joins TRBV27 and TRBJ2-5, with 7 positions matching TRBD1. Germline V gene sequence: CDR1 MNHEY, CDR2 SMNVEV (reference sequence). After removal of 2 bases from V and 6 bases from J, the junction contained 6 bases not matched to a gene. This CDR3 has 14 residues.